This TCR beta chain originates from a study of response to subunit inactivated influenza vaccine. General observations from the study: Authors suggested each seasonal flu vaccination may recruit only limited numbers of new T cells.

MiXCR, applied by TCRdb to the RT-PCR reads, yields one record per CDR3 protein. Of 600,000 to 850,000 distinct CDR3 sequences in the sample, 14% are singletons; the top ten hold 7.5% to 9%. Germline CDR1 reads DFQATT; CDR2 reads SNEGSKA (reference sequence). V lost 2 bases and J 0 bases, leaving 14 bases between the germline ends. CDR3 length: 16 residues. This clonotype was counted a few times. Its antigen remains unidentified. The specimen was PBMCs from blood, collected roughly 15 days before vaccination. The chain joins TRBV20-1 to TRBJ1-5; D is perhaps TRBD1 (5 bases). The TCR comes from a man aged 50-59 years who received an inactivated influenza vaccine. CDR3 DNA: TGCAGTGCTAGACCTGCTGGGGGGACTAGCAATCAGCCCCAGCATTTT. Translating it yields CSARPAGGTSNQPQHF.